These 16 T cell receptor beta chains were sequenced from one sample in a study of T cells in Graves' hyperthyroidism and ophthalmopathy. TCR beta CDR3 sequences were amplified from RNA transcripts. The primer set for the first-round RT-PCR of the TCR CDR3 was HTBI. TCRdb re-called the multiplex PCR reads with MiXCR, one entry per CDR3 protein. This table holds about 350,000 distinct CDR3 sequences, about 19% found once. The source material was blood. Receptor source: a woman under 30 with Graves' hyperthyroidism.

This clonotype was seen repeatedly, ten times or more. V is TRBV30 and J is TRBJ2-7, with 8 bases lining up with TRBD1. From germline, CDR1 is GTSNPN and CDR2 SVGIG (reference sequence). The CDR3 has 14 residues. Unmatched junction bases numbered 8, after V lost 3 bases and J lost 4 bases. The CDR3 is CAWRMTGEGYEQYF. The CDR3 DNA sequence: TGTGCCTGGAGAATGACAGGGGAAGGTTACGAGCAGTACTTC.

The rearrangement joins TRBV7-8 to TRBJ1-5; possible D gene TRBD1, 6 bases. The CDR3 is made up of 15 amino acids. V was cut by 6 bases and J by 7 bases, with 19 bases left in between. Germline loops: CDR1 SGHVS, CDR2 FQNEAQ. The CDR3 is CASSRGRGPEQPQHF. DNA for the CDR3: TGTGCCAGCAGTAGGGGCCGGGGGCCCGAACAGCCCCAGCATTTT. Full variable domain (remainder filled in from reference TRBV7-8 and TRBJ1-5): GAGVSQSPRYKVAKRGQDVALRCDPISGHVSLFWYQQALGQGPEFLTYFQNEAQLDKSGLPSDRFFAERPEGSVSTLKIQRTQQEDSAVYLCASSRGRGPEQPQHFGDGTRLSIL.

This clonotype was counted many times. The chain employs TRBV20-1 and TRBJ2-7; 10 nucleotides align to TRBD2. Germline V gene data show CDR1 as DFQATT and CDR2 as SNEGSKA (reference sequence). The CDR3 consists of 13 residues. Unmatched junction bases numbered 4, after V lost 6 bases and J lost 2 bases. The CDR3 DNA is TGCAGTGCCATAGCGGGGGGTCCCTACGAGCAGTACTTC. It yields the protein CSAIAGGPYEQYF.

This clonotype was seen repeatedly, ten times or more. V gene TRBV6-5 combines with J gene TRBJ2-7, with D hard to call. The CDR3 has 13 amino acids. CDR1 and CDR2 from the germline V gene are MNHEY and SVGAGI. The V end lost 0 bases, the J end lost 3 bases, and 6 bases lay between the germline ends. CDR3 bases: TGTGCCAGCAGTTACTCCCCGGACTACGAGCAGTACTTC. Its translation is CASSYSPDYEQYF.

J is TRBJ1-2 and V is TRBV19; 7 bases map to TRBD1. With 6 bases clipped from V and 4 bases from J, the junction kept 5 bases outside the gene matches. There are 13 residues in the CDR3. The germline V gene encodes CDR1 LNHDA and CDR2 SQIVND (reference sequence). This CDR3 is CASSRGASYGYTF. Here the CDR3 DNA reads TGTGCCAGTAGCAGGGGGGCGTCCTATGGCTACACCTTC.

This clonotype appeared many times. The rearrangement joins TRBV28 to TRBJ2-7; D may be TRBD1 (6 bases). Per germline, CDR1 MDHEN and CDR2 SYDVKM. The CDR3 has 14 residues. V was shortened by 6 bases and J by 0 bases, with 12 bases between the two germline ends. The CDR3 DNA follows: TGTGCCAGCAGCGAACAGGGTAGCTCCTACGAGCAGTACTTC. Translating it yields CASSEQGSSYEQYF.

Ten or more counts support this clonotype. V is TRBV29-1 and J is TRBJ2-2, with D maybe TRBD1 (5 bases). From germline, CDR1 is SQVTM and CDR2 ANQGSEA. The CDR3 contains 12 residues. Trimming shortened V by 7 bases and J by 5 bases, and 11 bases separated the two germline ends. CDR3 DNA sequence: TGCAGCGGGCGACAGATGACCGGGGAGCTGTTTTTT. Translated: CSGRQMTGELFF.

In this sample, this clonotype turned up many times. This chain links TRBV24-1 with TRBJ1-5, with 9 positions matching TRBD1. The CDR3 has 14 amino acids. V was clipped by 4 bases and J by 5 bases; unmatched bases: 2. Germline assignment: CDR1 KGHDR and CDR2 SFDVKD. CDR3 sequence: CATSEGQGHQPQHF. CDR3 bases: TGTGCCACCAGTGAGGGACAGGGCCATCAGCCCCAGCATTTT.

This clonotype came up many times. This chain connects TRBV20-1 to TRBJ2-5, with D perhaps TRBD2 (7 bases). The germline gives CDR1 DFQATT, CDR2 SNEGSKA (reference sequence). The CDR3 totals 14 residues. The germline V and J ends were trimmed by 5 bases and 0 bases, with 13 bases remaining between them. The CDR3 region is CSAGEGGYQETQYF. The DNA of the CDR3 is TGCAGTGCTGGGGAGGGGGGGTACCAAGAGACCCAGTACTTC.

In this sample, this clonotype turned up many times. At one of its ends the junction is not consistent with the germline gene, which may arise from a read error. J is TRBJ1-2 and V is TRBV6-5; D may be TRBD1 (5 bases). Germline V gene data show CDR1 as MNHEY and CDR2 as SVGAGI. The CDR3 sequence is 12 residues long. This CDR3 reads CASSSPGLSVAF. CDR3 DNA: TGTGCCAGCAGTTCTCCGGGACTGAGCGTTGCTTTC.

This sequence joins TRBV28 and TRBJ1-2; D is uncertain. Germline CDR1 MDHEN, CDR2 SYDVKM. The CDR3 has 14 residues. Deletions cut 2 bases from V and 3 bases from J, with 10 bases between. CDR3 bases: TGTGCCAGCAGTTTACCCCGGACGGACTATGGCTACACCTTC. It yields the protein CASSLPRTDYGYTF.

This clonotype turned up a few times. The V and J genes are TRBV4-1 and TRBJ1-2; TRBD1 is a possible D gene (5 bases). V dropped 5 bases and J dropped 5 bases, with 21 bases sitting between them. CDR3 length: 16 residues. Germline V gives CDR1 MGHRA, CDR2 YSYEKL. DNA for the CDR3: TGCGCCAGCAGCACTCTCAAACTAGGGGCTGGATATGGCTACACCTTC. As protein: CASSTLKLGAGYGYTF.

This clonotype was seen at least ten times. This chain joins TRBV12-3 or TRBV12-4 and TRBJ1-1, with D possibly being TRBD1 (5 bases). There are 14 residues in the CDR3. The V end was cut by 3 bases, the J end by 10 bases, with 18 bases between. The CDR3 loop reads CASSFWDPDLVAFF. DNA of the CDR3: TGTGCCAGCAGTTTTTGGGACCCCGACCTCGTAGCTTTCTTT.

The genes are TRBV15 and TRBJ1-2; D unclear. This CDR3 has 12 residues. Germline values: CDR1 LNHNV, CDR2 YYDKDF (reference sequence). V lost 0 bases, J lost 6 bases, and 5 bases lay in between. CDR3 in DNA: TGTGCCACCAGCAGAGATCGGGATGGCTACACCTTC. It yields the protein CATSRDRDGYTF.

This clonotype was recorded many times. The chain's CDR3 is CASSLPTPDGGGGYTF. For the CDR3, the DNA is TGTGCCAGCAGTTTACCAACCCCTGACGGCGGCGGTGGCTACACCTTC. The chain couples TRBV12-3 or TRBV12-4 to TRBJ1-2, with D uncertain. V lost 2 bases and J lost 7, with 20 bases in between. The CDR3 totals 16 residues.

There are many counts of this clonotype. J is TRBJ2-5 and V is TRBV7-9, with TRBD2 identical over 10 bases. Germline V gene data show CDR1 as SEHNR and CDR2 as FQNEAQ (reference sequence). The junction had 3 bases not matched to a gene; V was cut back by 5 bases and J by 3 bases. The CDR3 is made up of 14 amino acids. CDR3 protein: CASSPGLAEETQYF. CDR3 nucleotide sequence: TGTGCCAGCAGCCCCGGACTAGCGGAAGAGACCCAGTACTTC. Full variable domain (remainder filled in from reference TRBV7-9 and TRBJ2-5): DTGVSQNPRHKITKRGQNVTFRCDPISEHNRLYWYRQTLGQGPEFLTYFQNEAQLEKSRLLSDRFSAERPKGSFSTLEIQRTEQGDSAMYLCASSPGLAEETQYFGPGTRLLVL.